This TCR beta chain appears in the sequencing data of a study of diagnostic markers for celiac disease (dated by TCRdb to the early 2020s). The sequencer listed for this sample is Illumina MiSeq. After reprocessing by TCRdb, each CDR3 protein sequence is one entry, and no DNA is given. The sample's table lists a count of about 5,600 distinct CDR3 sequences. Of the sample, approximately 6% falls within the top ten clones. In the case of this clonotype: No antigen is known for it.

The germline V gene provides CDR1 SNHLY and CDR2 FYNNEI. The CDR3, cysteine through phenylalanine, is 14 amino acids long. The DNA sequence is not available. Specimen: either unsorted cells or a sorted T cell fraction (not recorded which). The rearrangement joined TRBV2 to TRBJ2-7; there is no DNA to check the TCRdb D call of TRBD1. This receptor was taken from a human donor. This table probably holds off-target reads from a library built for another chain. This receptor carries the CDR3 CASTLGQGGYEQYF. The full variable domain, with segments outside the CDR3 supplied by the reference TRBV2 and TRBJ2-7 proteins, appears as EPEVTQTPSHQVTQMGQEVILRCVPISNHLYFYWYRQILGQKVEFLVSFYNNEISEKSEIFDDQFSVERPDGSNFTLKIRSTKLEDSAMYFCASTLGQGGYEQYFGPGTRLTVT.